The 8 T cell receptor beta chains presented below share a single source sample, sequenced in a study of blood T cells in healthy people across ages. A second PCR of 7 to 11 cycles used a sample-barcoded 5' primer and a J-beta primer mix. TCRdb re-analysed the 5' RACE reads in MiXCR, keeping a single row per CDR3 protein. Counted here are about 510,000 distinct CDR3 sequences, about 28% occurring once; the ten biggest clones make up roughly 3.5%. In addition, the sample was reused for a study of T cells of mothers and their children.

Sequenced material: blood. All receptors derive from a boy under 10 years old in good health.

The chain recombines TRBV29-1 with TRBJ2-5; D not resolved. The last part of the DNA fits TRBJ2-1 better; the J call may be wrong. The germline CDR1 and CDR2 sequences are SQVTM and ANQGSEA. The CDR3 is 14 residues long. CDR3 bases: TGCAGCGTTGAAGATGGAACGACCGGCAATGAGCAGTTCTTC. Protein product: CSVEDGTTGNEQFF.

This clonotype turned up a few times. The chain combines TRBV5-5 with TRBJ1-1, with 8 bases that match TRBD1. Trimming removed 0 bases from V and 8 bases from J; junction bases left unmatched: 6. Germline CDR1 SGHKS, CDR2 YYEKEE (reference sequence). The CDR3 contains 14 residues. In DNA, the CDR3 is TGTGCCAGCAGCTTGGGGACAGGGTCGAGGGAAGCTTTCTTT. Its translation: CASSLGTGSREAFF.

The DNA for the CDR3 is TGCGCCAGCAGCTTGGGGACTAGCGGGCGGAGCTCCTACAATGAGCAGTTCTTC. Its protein is CASSLGTSGRSSYNEQFF. This chain uses TRBV5-1 with TRBJ2-1; 11 nucleotides line up with TRBD2. In germline, CDR1 is SGHRS, CDR2 YFSETQ. Unmatched junction bases numbered 5, after V lost 0 bases and J lost 0 bases. This CDR3 comprises 18 residues. Drawing the rest from reference TRBV5-1 and TRBJ2-1, the complete variable domain is KAGVTQTPRYLIKTRGQQVTLSCSPISGHRSVSWYQQTPGQGLQFLFEYFSETQRNKGNFPGRFSGRQFSNSRSEMNVSTLELGDSALYLCASSLGTSGRSSYNEQFFGPGTRLTVL.

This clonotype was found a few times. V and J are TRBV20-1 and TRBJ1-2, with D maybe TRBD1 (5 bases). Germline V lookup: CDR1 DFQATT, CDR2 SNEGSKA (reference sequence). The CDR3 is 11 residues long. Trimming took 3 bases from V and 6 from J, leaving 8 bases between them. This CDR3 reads CSASLGDGYTF. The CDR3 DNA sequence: TGCAGTGCTAGTCTAGGGGATGGCTACACCTTC.

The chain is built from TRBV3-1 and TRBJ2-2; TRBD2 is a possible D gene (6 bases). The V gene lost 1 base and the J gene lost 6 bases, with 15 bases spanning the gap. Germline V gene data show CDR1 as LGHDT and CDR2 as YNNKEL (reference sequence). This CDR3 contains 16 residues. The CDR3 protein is CASSQVGGVGSGELFF. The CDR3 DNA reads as TGTGCCAGCAGCCAAGTTGGCGGGGTAGGATCCGGGGAGCTGTTTTTT.

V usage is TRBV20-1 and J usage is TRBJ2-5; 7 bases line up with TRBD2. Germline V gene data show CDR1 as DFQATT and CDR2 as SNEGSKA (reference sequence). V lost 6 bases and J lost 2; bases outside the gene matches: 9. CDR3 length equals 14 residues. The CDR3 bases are TGCAGTGCCTTAAAGGCGGGGGTTCAAGAGACCCAGTACTTC. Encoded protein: CSALKAGVQETQYF.

CDR3 sequence reads: CASSFSPGASYEQYF. The CDR3 DNA is TGTGCCAGCAGCTTCTCACCGGGGGCCTCCTACGAGCAGTACTTC. The V call is TRBV11-2, the J call TRBJ2-7; D could derive from TRBD1 or TRBD2 (6 bases each). There are 15 residues in the CDR3. Germline CDR1 SGHAT, CDR2 FQNNGV. Trimming shortened V by 3 bases and J by 0 bases, and 12 bases separated the two germline ends.

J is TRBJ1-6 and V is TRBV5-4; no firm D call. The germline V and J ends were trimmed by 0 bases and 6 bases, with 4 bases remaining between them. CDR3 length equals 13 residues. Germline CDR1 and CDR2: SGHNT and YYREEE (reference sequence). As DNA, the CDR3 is TGTGCCAGCAGCTTGGTGTTTAATTCACCCCTCCACTTT. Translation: CASSLVFNSPLHF. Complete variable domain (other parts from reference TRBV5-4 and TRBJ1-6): ETGVTQSPTHLIKTRGQQVTLRCSSQSGHNTVSWYQQALGQGPQFIFQYYREEENGRGNFPPRFSGLQFPNYSSELNVNALELDDSALYLCASSLVFNSPLHFGNGTRLTVT.